The clone carrying this TCR beta chain was found a few times. The study drew participants aged about 18 to 90 years from 24 US areas. Donors in Cohort 3 counted as recovered after two negative PCRs, clearance, or symptom resolution. Some clones are missing from TCRdb's copy, which holds only in-frame ones; the method was immunoSEQ multiplex PCR. The table shows about 480,000 clones, with approximately 87% occurring only once. This sample is part of a study of blood T cell repertoires in COVID-19. Study background: The samples span acute and convalescent COVID-19 from the United States, Italy and Spain. The cDNA or gDNA used as material had been derived from T cells, B-cell-depleted T cells, or PBMCs.

This clonotype originated in a middle-aged woman who had recovered from COVID-19. Sequenced input: PBMCs or T cells enriched from blood (not recorded which).

The CDR3 here is CASSRTPSYNEQFF. The CDR3 nucleotides read TGTGCCAGTAGTAGGACACCCTCCTACAATGAGCAGTTCTTC. This chain joins TRBV19 and TRBJ2-1, with D possibly TRBD1 on 5 matching bases. The CDR3 contains 14 residues. Germline CDR1 LNHDA, CDR2 SQIVND (reference sequence). Trimming took off 4 bases at V and 0 bases at J, with 7 bases between the two ends.